A selection of T cell receptor beta chains follows, all from one sample in a study of OX40 agonist ivuxolimab in advanced cancers. Data came from immunoSEQ multiplex PCR; TCRdb stores just in-frame clones and leaves some out. Of about 82,000 clones in the sample, 83% were seen once. The sequencing used CD4+ or CD8+ T cells sorted from blood, collected in a trial of the OX40 agonist ivuxolimab. The receptors stem from an adult with an advanced solid tumor such as melanoma, head and neck, liver or kidney cancer. CDR3s include the opening cysteine and the closing phenylalanine or tryptophan. A D gene is named only where the DNA matches it firmly. Clone size is stated in some rows and not others, as once, few, many or a class when expanded.

D	size	V	J	CDR3	DNA
TRBD1	NA	TRBV11-2	TRBJ2-7	CASDTGQGFEQYF	TGTGCCAGCGATACGGGACAGGGCTTCGAGCAGTACTTC
TRBD1	once	TRBV7-7	TRBJ2-3	CASSLDRGGTDTQYF	TGTGCCAGCAGCTTAGACAGGGGTGGAACAGATACGCAGTATTTT
TRBD2	NA	TRBV4-3	TRBJ2-5	CASSQAAAGLQTQYF	TGCGCCAGCAGCCAAGCAGCAGCGGGGCTACAGACCCAGTACTTC
NA	NA	TRBV19	TRBJ2-5	CASRDLGQQETQYF	TGTGCCAGTAGGGACCTCGGACAGCAAGAGACCCAGTACTTC
NA	NA	TRBV4-3	TRBJ2-6	CASSQDRRPGANVLTF	TGCGCCAGCAGCCAAGATCGGCGCCCTGGGGCCAACGTCCTGACTTTC
TRBD1	NA	TRBV9	TRBJ1-6	CASSVTGGASSLHF	TGTGCCAGCAGCGTAACAGGGGGCGCGTCTTCCCTCCACTTT
NA	NA	TRBV19	TRBJ1-5	CASRRGSAAKSQPQHF	TGTGCCAGCCGGCGGGGGAGTGCGGCTAAAAGTCAGCCCCAGCATTTT
TRBD1	once	TRBV30	TRBJ1-4	CAWERAGGYPTNEKLFF	TGTGCCTGGGAAAGGGCAGGGGGCTATCCAACTAATGAAAAACTGTTTTTT
NA	NA	TRBV19	TRBJ1-1	CASFRDIGTEAFF	TGTGCCAGTTTTCGGGATATAGGAACTGAAGCTTTCTTT
TRBD1	NA	TRBV2	TRBJ2-7	CASSVQTGGRYEQYF	TGTGCCAGCAGTGTTCAGACAGGGGGGCGGTACGAGCAGTACTTC
TRBD1	NA	TRBV18	TRBJ2-2	CASSGQGGDTGELFF	TGTGCCAGCTCGGGACAGGGAGGTGACACCGGGGAGCTGTTTTTT
NA	once	TRBV29-1	TRBJ2-3	CSVEDTNTDTQYF	TGCAGCGTTGAGGACACTAACACAGATACGCAGTATTTT
TRBD1	NA	TRBV5-4	TRBJ1-1	CASTLRQGSTEAFF	TGTGCCAGCACCCTTAGACAGGGGAGCACTGAAGCTTTCTTT
TRBD2	NA	TRBV12-5	TRBJ2-1	CASGLGLAGGHEQFF	TGTGCTAGTGGTTTGGGACTAGCGGGGGGCCATGAGCAGTTCTTC
TRBD2	NA	TRBV4-3	TRBJ2-1	CASSPGRGSGYNEQFF	TGCGCCAGCAGCCCCGGGCGGGGGAGCGGCTACAATGAGCAGTTCTTC
NA	NA	TRBV18	TRBJ2-7	CASSPPGGGTYEQYF	TGTGCCAGCTCACCACCGGGAGGAGGTACCTACGAGCAGTACTTC
NA	NA	TRBV4-3	TRBJ2-2	CASSQDVTNTGELFF	TGCGCCAGCAGCCAAGATGTAACGAACACCGGGGAGCTGTTTTTT
TRBD1	NA	TRBV28	TRBJ2-2	CASSPRTGTPGELFF	TGTGCCAGCAGTCCCCGGACAGGGACCCCCGGGGAGCTGTTTTTT
NA	NA	TRBV29-1	TRBJ2-7	CSVEVSTYEQYF	TGCAGCGTTGAGGTCAGCACCTACGAGCAGTACTTC
NA	NA	TRBV9	TRBJ2-7	CASSVPPPWSRGFQYF	TGTGCCAGCAGCGTACCACCCCCATGGTCGAGGGGGTTCCAGTACTTC
NA	NA	TRBV7-2	TRBJ1-4	CASSTDQGANEKLFF	TGTGCCAGCAGCACAGATCAGGGTGCTAATGAAAAACTGTTTTTT
TRBD1	NA	TRBV9	TRBJ1-2	CASSAPGTDLYGYTF	TGTGCCAGCAGCGCGCCAGGGACAGACCTCTATGGCTACACCTTC
NA	NA	TRBV5-4	TRBJ2-1	CASSLQWDEQFF	TGTGCCAGCAGCTTACAGTGGGATGAGCAGTTCTTC
NA	NA	TRBV7-8	TRBJ2-5	CASSWGRGGGKTQYF	TGTGCCAGCAGCTGGGGAAGGGGTGGTGGGAAGACCCAGTACTTC
NA	NA	TRBV7-2	TRBJ1-4	CASSRPGPEKLFF	TGTGCCAGCAGCCGACCAGGACCAGAAAAACTGTTTTTT
NA	NA	TRBV7-8	TRBJ2-7	CASSLAGTPGEQYF	TGTGCCAGCAGCTTAGCCGGGACCCCGGGGGAGCAGTACTTC
TRBD1	NA	TRBV19	TRBJ2-7	CASSADRGSGTYEQYF	TGTGCCAGTAGTGCCGACAGGGGTTCGGGGACCTACGAGCAGTACTTC
NA	NA	TRBV18	TRBJ1-5	CASSPGINSNQPQHF	TGTGCCAGCTCACCGGGCATTAATAGCAATCAGCCCCAGCATTTT
NA	NA	TRBV7-9	TRBJ2-3	CASSFPLGGHPSSTDTQYF	TGTGCCAGCAGCTTCCCGCTCGGGGGACACCCAAGTAGCACAGATACGCAGTATTTT